The sequence of this TCR beta chain was determined in a study of neurological immune-mediated disorders. This clonotype was seen repeatedly, ten times or more. Noted time point: longitudinal time-point 3. TCRdb used MiXCR to reprocess the 5' RACE reads, holding one entry per CDR3 protein. Altogether about 49,000 distinct CDR3 sequences are present, 7% to 9% being singletons, with the ten largest covering 1.9%. The ends were cut back, 0 bases at V and 0 bases at J, with 6 bases in the middle. The CDR3 runs to 15 residues. The gene calls are TRBV12-3 or TRBV12-4 and TRBJ1-5; weak D call: TRBD1 (5 bases). This TCR was sampled from a woman in her thirties or forties in good health. The sample consisted of PBMCs. CDR3 sequence (DNA): TGTGCCAGCAGTTTAGCCAGGGTTAGCAATCAGCCCCAGCATTTT. Translated, it gives CASSLARVSNQPQHF.